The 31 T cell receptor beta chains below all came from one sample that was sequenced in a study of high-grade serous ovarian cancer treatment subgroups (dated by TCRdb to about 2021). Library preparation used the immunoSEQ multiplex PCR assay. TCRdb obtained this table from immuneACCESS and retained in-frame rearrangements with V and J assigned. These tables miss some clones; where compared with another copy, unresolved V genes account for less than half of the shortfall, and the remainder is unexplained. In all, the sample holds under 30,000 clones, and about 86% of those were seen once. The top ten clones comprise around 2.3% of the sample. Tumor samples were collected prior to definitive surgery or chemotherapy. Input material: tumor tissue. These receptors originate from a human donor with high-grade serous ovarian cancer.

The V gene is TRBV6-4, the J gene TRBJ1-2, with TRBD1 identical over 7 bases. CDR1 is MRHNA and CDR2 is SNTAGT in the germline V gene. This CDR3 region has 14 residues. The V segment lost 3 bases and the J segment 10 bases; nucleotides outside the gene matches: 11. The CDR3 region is CASSDQSGGGDYTF. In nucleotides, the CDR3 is TGTGCCAGCAGTGATCAGTCAGGGGGTGGCGACTACACCTTC.

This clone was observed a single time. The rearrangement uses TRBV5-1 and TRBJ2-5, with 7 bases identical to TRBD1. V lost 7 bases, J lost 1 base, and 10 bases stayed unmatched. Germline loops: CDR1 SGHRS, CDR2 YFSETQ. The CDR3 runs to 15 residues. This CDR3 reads CASAPSRQGQETQYF. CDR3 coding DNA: TGCGCCAGCGCCCCGAGCCGACAGGGCCAAGAGACCCAGTACTTC.

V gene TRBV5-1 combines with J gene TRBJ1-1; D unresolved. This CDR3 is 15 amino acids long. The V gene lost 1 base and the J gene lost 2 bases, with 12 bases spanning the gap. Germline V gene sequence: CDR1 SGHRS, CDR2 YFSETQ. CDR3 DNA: TGCGCCAGCAGCTTGTTCCCGGGCGGAAACACTGAAGCTTTCTTT. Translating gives CASSLFPGGNTEAFF. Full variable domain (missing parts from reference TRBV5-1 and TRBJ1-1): KAGVTQTPRYLIKTRGQQVTLSCSPISGHRSVSWYQQTPGQGLQFLFEYFSETQRNKGNFPGRFSGRQFSNSRSEMNVSTLELGDSALYLCASSLFPGGNTEAFFGQGTRLTVV.

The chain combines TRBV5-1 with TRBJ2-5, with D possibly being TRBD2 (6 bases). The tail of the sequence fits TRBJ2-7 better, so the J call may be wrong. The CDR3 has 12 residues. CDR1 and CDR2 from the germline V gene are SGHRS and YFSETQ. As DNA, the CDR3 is TGCGCCAGCAGCTGGAGGGGCTACGAGCAGTACTTC. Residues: CASSWRGYEQYF.

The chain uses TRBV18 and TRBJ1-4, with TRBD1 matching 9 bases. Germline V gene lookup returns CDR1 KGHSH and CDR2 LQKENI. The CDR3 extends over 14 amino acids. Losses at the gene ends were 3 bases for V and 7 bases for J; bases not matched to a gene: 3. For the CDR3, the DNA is TGTGCCAGCTCACCTAACAGGGGGCCTGAAAAACTGTTTTTT. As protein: CASSPNRGPEKLFF. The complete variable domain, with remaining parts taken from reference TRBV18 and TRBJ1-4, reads NAGVMQNPRHLVRRRGQEARLRCSPMKGHSHVYWYRQLPEEGLKFMVYLQKENIIDESGMPKERFSAEFPKEGPSILRIQQVVRGDSAAYFCASSPNRGPEKLFFGSGTQLSVL.

The CDR3 coding sequence is TGTGCCAGCAGCAGGCTAGCGGGAGTCTACAATGAGCAGTTCTTC. Protein product: CASSRLAGVYNEQFF. The rearrangement joins TRBV7-8 to TRBJ2-1, with TRBD2 matching 10 bases. The length of the CDR3 is 15 residues. V dropped 5 bases and J dropped 3; count of bases not matched to a gene: 4. The V gene's germline CDR1 is SGHVS and CDR2 FQNEAQ.

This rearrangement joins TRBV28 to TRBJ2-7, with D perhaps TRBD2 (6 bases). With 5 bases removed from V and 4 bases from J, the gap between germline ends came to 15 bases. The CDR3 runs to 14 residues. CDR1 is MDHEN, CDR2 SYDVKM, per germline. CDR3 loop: CASSPPGLSYEQYF. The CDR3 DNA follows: TGTGCCAGCAGTCCACCGGGACTCTCTTACGAGCAGTACTTC.

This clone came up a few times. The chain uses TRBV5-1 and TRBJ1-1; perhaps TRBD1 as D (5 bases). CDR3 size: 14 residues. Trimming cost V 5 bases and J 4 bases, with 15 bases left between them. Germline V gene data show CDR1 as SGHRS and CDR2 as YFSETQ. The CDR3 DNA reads TGCGCCAGCAGTCACCGGGGGGAAGGCACTGAAGCTTTCTTT. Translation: CASSHRGEGTEAFF. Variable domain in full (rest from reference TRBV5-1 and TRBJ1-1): KAGVTQTPRYLIKTRGQQVTLSCSPISGHRSVSWYQQTPGQGLQFLFEYFSETQRNKGNFPGRFSGRQFSNSRSEMNVSTLELGDSALYLCASSHRGEGTEAFFGQGTRLTVV.

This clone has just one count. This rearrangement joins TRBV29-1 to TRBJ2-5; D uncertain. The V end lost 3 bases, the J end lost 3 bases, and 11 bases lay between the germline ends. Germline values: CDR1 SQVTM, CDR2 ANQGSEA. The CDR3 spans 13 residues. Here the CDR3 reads CSVDQISKETQYF. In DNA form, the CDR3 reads TGCAGCGTTGATCAGATATCCAAAGAGACCCAGTACTTC.

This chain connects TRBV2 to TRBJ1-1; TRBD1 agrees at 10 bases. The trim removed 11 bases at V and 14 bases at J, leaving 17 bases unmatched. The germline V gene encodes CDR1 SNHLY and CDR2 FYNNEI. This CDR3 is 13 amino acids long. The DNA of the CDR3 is TGTGCCGGGACAGGGGTCGGGGGGGACGGACTCTTCTTT. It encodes CAGTGVGGDGLFF.

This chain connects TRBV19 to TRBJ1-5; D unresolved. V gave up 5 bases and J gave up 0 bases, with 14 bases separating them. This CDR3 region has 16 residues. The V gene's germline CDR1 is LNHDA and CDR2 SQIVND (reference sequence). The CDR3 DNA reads TGTGCCAGTAGTCAAGGGTCATTTCTTAGCAATCAGCCCCAGCATTTT. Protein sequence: CASSQGSFLSNQPQHF.

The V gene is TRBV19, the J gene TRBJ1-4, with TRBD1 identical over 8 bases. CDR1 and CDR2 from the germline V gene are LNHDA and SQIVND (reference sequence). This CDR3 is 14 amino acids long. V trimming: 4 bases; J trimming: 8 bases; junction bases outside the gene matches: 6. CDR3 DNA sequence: TGTGCCAGTAGTACGACAGGGGTCGGGGAAAAACTGTTTTTT. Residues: CASSTTGVGEKLFF.

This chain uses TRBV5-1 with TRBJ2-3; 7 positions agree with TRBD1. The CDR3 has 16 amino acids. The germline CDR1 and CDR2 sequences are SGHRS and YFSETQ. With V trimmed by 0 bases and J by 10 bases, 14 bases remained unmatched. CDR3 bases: TGCGCCAGCAGCTTGGGGTCTCGGCCGACAGGGTCGGCGCAGTATTTT. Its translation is CASSLGSRPTGSAQYF.

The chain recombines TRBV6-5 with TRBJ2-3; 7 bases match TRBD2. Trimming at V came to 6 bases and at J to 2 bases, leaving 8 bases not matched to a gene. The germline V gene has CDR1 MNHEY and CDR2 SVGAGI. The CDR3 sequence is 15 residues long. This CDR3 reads CASRVLAEPTDTQYF. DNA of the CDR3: TGTGCCAGCAGGGTGCTAGCGGAGCCCACAGATACGCAGTATTTT.

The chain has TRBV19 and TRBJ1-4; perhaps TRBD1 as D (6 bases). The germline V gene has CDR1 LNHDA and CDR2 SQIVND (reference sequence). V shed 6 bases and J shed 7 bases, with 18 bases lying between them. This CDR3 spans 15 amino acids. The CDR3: CASSPDDRMGEKLFF. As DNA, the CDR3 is TGTGCCAGTAGCCCAGACGACAGGATGGGTGAAAAACTGTTTTTT.

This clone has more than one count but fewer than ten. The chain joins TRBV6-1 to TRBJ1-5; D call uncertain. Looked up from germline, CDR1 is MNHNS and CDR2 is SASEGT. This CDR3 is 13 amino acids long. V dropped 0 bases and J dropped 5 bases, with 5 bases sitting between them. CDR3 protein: CASSEARDQPQHF. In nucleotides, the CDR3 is TGTGCCAGCAGTGAAGCACGAGATCAGCCCCAGCATTTT.

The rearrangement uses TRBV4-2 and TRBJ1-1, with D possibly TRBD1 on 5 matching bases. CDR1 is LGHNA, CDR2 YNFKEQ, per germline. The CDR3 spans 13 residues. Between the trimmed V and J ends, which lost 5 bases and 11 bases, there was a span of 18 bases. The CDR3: CASSLGVESAAFF. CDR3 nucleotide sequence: TGTGCCAGCAGCTTAGGGGTTGAGTCCGCCGCTTTCTTT.

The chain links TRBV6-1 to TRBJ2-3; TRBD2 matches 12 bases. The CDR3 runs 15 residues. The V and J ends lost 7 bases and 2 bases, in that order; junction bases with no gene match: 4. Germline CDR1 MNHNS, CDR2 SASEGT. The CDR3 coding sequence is TGTGCCAGCACTAGGACTAGCGGGGCCACAGATACGCAGTATTTT. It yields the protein CASTRTSGATDTQYF.

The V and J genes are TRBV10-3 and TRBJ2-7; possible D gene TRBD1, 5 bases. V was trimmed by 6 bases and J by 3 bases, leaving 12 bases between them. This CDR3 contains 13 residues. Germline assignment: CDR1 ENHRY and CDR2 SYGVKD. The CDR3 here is CAIRGLRGYEQYF. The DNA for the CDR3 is TGTGCCATCAGGGGTTTAAGGGGCTACGAGCAGTACTTC.

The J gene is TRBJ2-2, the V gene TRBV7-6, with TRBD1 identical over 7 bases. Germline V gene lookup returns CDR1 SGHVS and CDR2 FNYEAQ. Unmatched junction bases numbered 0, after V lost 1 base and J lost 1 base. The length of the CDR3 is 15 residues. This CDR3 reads CASSLGTGNTGELFF. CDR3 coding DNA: TGTGCCAGCAGCTTAGGGACAGGGAACACCGGGGAGCTGTTTTTT. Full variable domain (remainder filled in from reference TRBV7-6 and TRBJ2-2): GAGVSQSPRYKVTKRGQDVALRCDPISGHVSLYWYRQALGQGPEFLTYFNYEAQQDKSGLPNDRFSAERPEGSISTLTIQRTEQRDSAMYRCASSLGTGNTGELFFGEGSRLTVL.

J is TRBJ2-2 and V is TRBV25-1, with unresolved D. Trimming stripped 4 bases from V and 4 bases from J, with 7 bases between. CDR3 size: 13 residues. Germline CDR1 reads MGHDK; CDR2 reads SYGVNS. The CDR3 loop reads CASSGMRTGELFF. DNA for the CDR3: TGTGCCAGCAGTGGAATGCGCACCGGGGAGCTGTTTTTT.

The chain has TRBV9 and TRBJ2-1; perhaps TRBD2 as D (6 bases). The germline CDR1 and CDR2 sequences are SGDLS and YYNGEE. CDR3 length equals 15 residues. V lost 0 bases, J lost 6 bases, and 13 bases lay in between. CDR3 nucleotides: TGTGCCAGCAGCGTAGACGGGAGTAGGGCCAATGAGCAGTTCTTC. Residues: CASSVDGSRANEQFF.

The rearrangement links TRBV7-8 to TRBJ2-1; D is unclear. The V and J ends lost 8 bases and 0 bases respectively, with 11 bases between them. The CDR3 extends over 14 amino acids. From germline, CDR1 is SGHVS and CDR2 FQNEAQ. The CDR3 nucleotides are TGTGCCAGCGGAGAAACCAGCTCCTACAATGAGCAGTTCTTC. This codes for CASGETSSYNEQFF.

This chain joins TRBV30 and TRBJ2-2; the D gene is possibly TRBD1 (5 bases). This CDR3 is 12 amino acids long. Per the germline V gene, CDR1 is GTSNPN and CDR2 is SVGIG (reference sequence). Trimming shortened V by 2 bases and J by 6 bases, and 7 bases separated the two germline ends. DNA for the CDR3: TGTGCCTGGAGTAAGACAGCCGGGGAGCTGTTTTTT. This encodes CAWSKTAGELFF.

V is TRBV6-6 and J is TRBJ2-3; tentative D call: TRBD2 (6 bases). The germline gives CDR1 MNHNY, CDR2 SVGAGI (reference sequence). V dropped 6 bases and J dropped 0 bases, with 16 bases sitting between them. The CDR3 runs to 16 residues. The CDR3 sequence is CASSKFRETSTDTQYF. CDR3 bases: TGTGCCAGCAGCAAATTTCGGGAGACGAGCACAGATACGCAGTATTTT.

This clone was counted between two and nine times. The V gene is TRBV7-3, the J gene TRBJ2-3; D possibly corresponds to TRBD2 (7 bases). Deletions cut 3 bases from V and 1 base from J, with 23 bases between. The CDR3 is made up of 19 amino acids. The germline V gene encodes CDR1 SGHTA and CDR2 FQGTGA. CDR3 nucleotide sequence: TGTGCCAGCAGCTTTGGGGGCAGCGGGAAGAAAGATCGCACAGATACGCAGTATTTT. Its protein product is CASSFGGSGKKDRTDTQYF.

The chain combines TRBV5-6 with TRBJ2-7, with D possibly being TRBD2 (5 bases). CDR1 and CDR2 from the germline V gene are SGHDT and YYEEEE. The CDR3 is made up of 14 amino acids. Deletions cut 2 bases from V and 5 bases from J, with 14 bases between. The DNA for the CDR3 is TGTGCCAGCAGCTTCATAGGAGGCAGGAACGAGCAGTACTTC. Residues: CASSFIGGRNEQYF.

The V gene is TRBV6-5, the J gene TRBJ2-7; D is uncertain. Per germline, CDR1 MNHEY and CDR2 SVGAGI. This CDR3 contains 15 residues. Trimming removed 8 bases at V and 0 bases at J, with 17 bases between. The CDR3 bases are TGTGCCAGCGCCACGGTTGGCAGGAGCTCCTACGAGCAGTACTTC. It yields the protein CASATVGRSSYEQYF.

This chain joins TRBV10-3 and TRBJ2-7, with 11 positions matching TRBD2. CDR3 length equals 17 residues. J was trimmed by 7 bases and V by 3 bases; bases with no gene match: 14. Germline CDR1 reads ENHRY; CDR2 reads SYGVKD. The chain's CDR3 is CAISDTSGSLSSGEQYF. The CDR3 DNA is TGTGCCATCAGTGATACTAGCGGGAGCCTTTCTTCGGGTGAGCAGTACTTC.

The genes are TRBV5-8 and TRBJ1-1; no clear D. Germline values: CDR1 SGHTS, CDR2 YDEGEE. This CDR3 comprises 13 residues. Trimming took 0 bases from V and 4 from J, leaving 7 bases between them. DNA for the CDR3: TGTGCCAGCAGCTTGGTCAGAGGCACTGAAGCTTTCTTT. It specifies CASSLVRGTEAFF.

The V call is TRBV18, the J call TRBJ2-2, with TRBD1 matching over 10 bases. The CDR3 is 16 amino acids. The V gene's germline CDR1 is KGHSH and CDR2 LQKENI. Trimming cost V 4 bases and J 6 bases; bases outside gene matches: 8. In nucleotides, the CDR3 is TGTGCCAGCTCACGGTCGACAGGGGGCGATTCCGGGGAGCTGTTTTTT. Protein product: CASSRSTGGDSGELFF.